This paragraph reports one T cell receptor beta chain. The CDR3 spans 16 residues. Between the trimmed V and J ends, which lost 1 base and 0 bases, there was a span of 13 bases. CDR1 is SGHRS and CDR2 is YFSETQ in the germline V gene. The repertoire was sequenced with immunoSEQ multiplex PCR; TCRdb's copy has only in-frame clones and lacks some. The sample has 300,000 to 500,000 clones; roughly 90% are singletons. This sample was included in a study of blood T cell repertoires in COVID-19. Study-wide context: Sites across the United States, Italy and Spain contributed samples from acute and convalescent COVID-19. The cDNA or gDNA used as material had been derived from T cells, B-cell-depleted T cells, or PBMCs.

All enrollees were about 18 to 100 years old and from under 25 US areas. V gene TRBV5-1 combines with J gene TRBJ1-1; D is perhaps TRBD1 (6 bases). The sequence came from a woman aged 25 to 39 with acute COVID-19. The sample taken for sequencing was PBMCs or T cells enriched from blood (not recorded which). The CDR3 sequence is CASSLLTGFMNTEAFF. The DNA for the CDR3 is TGCGCCAGCAGCTTGCTGACAGGTTTCATGAACACTGAAGCTTTCTTT.